This TCR beta chain stems from a study of blood T cells in healthy people across ages. About the research overall: Through template switching, about one barcoded beta molecule was captured per two T cells, as measured in model experiments.

The draw of peripheral blood yielded around 10 milliliters from each donor. V was cut by 4 bases and J by 2 bases, with 11 bases left in between. Germline loops: CDR1 DFQATT, CDR2 SNEGSKA (reference sequence). CDR3 size: 13 residues. For the second PCR, which ran for roughly 6 to 11 cycles, a sample-barcoded 5' primer and a J-beta primer mix were used. Each TCR beta cDNA got a 12-nucleotide random molecular identifier. TCRdb re-called the 5' RACE reads through MiXCR, storing one row per CDR3 protein. The data show around 320,000 distinct CDR3 sequences, around 29% seen once. Material: blood. This chain uses TRBV20-1 with TRBJ1-2, with a possible D match to TRBD1 (6 bases). The sequence came from a woman aged 70 to 79 in good health. This chain's CDR3 is CSANDGGNYGYTF. The CDR3, as DNA: TGCAGTGCTAACGACGGGGGCAACTATGGCTACACCTTC.